This T cell receptor beta chain was documented in a study of technical replicates of blood from several donors (dated by TCRdb to 2016 to 2017). The protocol used for the library was the immunoSEQ multiplex PCR assay. Not all clones reach the TCRdb copy of this immuneACCESS table, which keeps in-frame sequences only. Checked studies attribute under half of the gap to unresolved V genes and leave the rest unexplained. The sample table shows 91,000 or so clones, and 85% to 95% are seen once. The ten biggest clones cover 0.33% of the sample. CDR1 and CDR2 are drawn from the germline V gene: SGDLS, YYNGEE. Reading from cysteine to phenylalanine, the CDR3 counts 17 amino acids. CDR3 DNA only is kept here, 51 bases in frame from base 1. The V end gives up 2 bases and the J end 0 bases, leaving 9 bases in the junction not matched to a gene. A word on this clone: No antigen is known for it. Base-call qualities are not available, and no considerably larger clone is one nucleotide away.

This clonotype was obtained from a human donor in good health. Sequenced input: T cells isolated from PBMCs. The receptor chain draws on TRBV9 and TRBJ1-1, and 8 junction bases match TRBD1. The CDR3 region has the sequence CASSVGGTGALNTEAFF. Here is the DNA: TGTGCCAGCAGCGTGGGGGGGACAGGAGCCCTGAACACTGAAGCTTTCTTT.